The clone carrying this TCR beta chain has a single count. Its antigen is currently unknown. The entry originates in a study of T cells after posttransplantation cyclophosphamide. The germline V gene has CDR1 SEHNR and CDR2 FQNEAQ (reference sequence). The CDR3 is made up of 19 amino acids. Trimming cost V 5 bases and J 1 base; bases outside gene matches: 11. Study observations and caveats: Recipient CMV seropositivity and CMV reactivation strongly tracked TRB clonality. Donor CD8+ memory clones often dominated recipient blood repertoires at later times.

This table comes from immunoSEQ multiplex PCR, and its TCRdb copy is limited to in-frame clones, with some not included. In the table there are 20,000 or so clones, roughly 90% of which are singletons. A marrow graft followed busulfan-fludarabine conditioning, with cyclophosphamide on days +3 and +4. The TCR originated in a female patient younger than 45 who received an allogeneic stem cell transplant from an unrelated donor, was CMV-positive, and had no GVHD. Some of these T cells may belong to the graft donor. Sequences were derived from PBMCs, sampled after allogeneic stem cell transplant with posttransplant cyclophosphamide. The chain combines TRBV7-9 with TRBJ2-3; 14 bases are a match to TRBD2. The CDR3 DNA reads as TGTGCCAGCAGCCCCCGACTAGCGGGGGGGCCGGCTGGCACAGATACGCAGTATTTT. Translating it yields CASSPRLAGGPAGTDTQYF.